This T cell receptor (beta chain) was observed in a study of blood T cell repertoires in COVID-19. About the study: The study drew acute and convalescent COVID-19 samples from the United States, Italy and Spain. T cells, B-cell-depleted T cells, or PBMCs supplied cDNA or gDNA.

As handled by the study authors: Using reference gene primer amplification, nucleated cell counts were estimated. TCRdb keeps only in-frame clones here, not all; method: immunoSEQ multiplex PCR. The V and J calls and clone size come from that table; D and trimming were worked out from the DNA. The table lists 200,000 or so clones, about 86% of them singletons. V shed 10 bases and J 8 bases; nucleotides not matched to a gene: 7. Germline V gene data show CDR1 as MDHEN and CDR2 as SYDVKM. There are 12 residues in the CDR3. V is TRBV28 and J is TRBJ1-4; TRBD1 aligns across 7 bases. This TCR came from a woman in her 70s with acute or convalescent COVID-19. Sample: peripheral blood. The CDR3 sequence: CATTGLGEKLFF. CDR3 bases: TGTGCCACGACAGGGTTGGGAGAAAAACTGTTTTTT.